This T cell receptor (beta chain) was recorded in a study of cytomegalovirus exposure and HLA in healthy donors. Germline assignment: CDR1 SGHAT and CDR2 FQNNGV. The CDR3 contains 15 residues. V was pared by 8 bases and J by 0 bases, with 6 bases of the junction left unmatched. The PCR contained 60 Vbeta and 13 Jbeta primers. Libraries were prepared by immunoSEQ multiplex PCR; TCRdb keeps only in-frame clonotypes and omits some of them. The profile covers around 200,000 clones, with roughly 79% appearing a single time and 1.5% to 2% taken by the ten largest. The sequenced material came from PBMCs. The sequence was collected from a male donor in good health and CMV-seronegative. The chain links TRBV11-2 to TRBJ2-1; 8 bases line up with TRBD2. CDR3 sequence (DNA): TGTGCCAGCGCTCCGGGAGGGAACTCCTACAATGAGCAGTTCTTC. Translation: CASAPGGNSYNEQFF. Variable domain in full (rest from reference TRBV11-2 and TRBJ2-1): EAGVAQSPRYKIIEKRQSVAFWCNPISGHATLYWYQQILGQGPKLLIQFQNNGVVDDSQLPKDRFSAERLKGVDSTLKIQPAKLEDSAVYLCASAPGGNSYNEQFFGPGTRLTVL.